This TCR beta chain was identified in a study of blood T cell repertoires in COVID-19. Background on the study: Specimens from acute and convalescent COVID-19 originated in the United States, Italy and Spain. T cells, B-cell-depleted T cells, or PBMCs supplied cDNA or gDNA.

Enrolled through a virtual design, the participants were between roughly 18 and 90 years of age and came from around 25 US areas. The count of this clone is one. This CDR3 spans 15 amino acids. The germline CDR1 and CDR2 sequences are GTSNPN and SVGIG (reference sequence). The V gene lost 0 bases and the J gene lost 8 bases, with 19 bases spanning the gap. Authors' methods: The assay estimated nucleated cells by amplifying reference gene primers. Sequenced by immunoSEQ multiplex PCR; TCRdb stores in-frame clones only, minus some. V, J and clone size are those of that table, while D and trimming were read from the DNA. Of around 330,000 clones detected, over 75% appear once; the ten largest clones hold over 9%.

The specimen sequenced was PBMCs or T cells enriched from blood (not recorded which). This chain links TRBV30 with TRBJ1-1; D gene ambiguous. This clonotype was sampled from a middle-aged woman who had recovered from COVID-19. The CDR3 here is CAWSVSGSGRKEAFF. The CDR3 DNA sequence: TGTGCCTGGAGTGTATCGGGGTCCGGGAGGAAGGAAGCTTTCTTT.